The rows below give T cell receptor beta chains drawn from one sample of a study of CD8 T cells in Susac syndrome. MiXCR was run by TCRdb on the immunoSEQ multiplex PCR reads, yielding one entry per CDR3 protein. The table shows 160,000 or so distinct CDR3 sequences, with 85% to 95% occurring only once. Sequenced: CD4+ T cells from PBMCs. The receptors shown here come from a human donor with Susac syndrome. Each CDR3 is given with its conserved first and last residue. A D gene is named only where the DNA matches it firmly. Clone size is not always given. Where it is, it says once, few, many or a class for expanded clones.

size | D | J | V | CDR3 | DNA
- | - | TRBJ1-2 | TRBV3-1 | CASSQTPTAGSYTF | TGTGCCAGCAGCCAAACTCCCACCGCCGGAAGCTACACCTTC
- | - | TRBJ1-3 | TRBV12-3/TRBV12-4 | CASRSTGTGNTIYF | TGTGCCAGCAGGTCCACGGGGACTGGAAACACCATATATTTT
- | TRBD1 | TRBJ1-1 | TRBV5-4 | CASSFRTGGRVNTEAFF | TGTGCCAGCAGCTTCAGGACAGGGGGCAGGGTGAACACTGAAGCTTTCTTT
once | - | TRBJ1-2 | TRBV20-1 | CSARWEYGYTF | TGCAGTGCTAGGTGGGAATATGGCTACACCTTC
- | - | TRBJ2-5 | TRBV11-2 | CASSRDSREGAGETQYF | TGTGCCAGCAGCCGCGATTCGAGGGAGGGGGCCGGTGAGACCCAGTACTTC
once | - | TRBJ2-3 | TRBV29-1 | CSVDPETDTQYF | TGCAGCGTTGATCCGGAGACAGATACGCAGTATTTT
- | TRBD1 | TRBJ2-7 | TRBV6-5 | CASSPGTGLYEQYF | TGTGCCAGCAGTCCCGGGACAGGGCTCTACGAGCAGTACTTC
once | - | TRBJ2-7 | TRBV6-5 | CASSFTTDSYEQYF | TGTGCCAGCAGCTTTACCACGGACAGCTACGAGCAGTACTTC
- | - | TRBJ1-1 | TRBV30 | CAWSVMAGTNTEAFF | TGTGCCTGGAGTGTAATGGCAGGGACGAACACTGAAGCTTTCTTT
few | - | TRBJ1-5 | TRBV4-2 | CASSQRVGNQPQHF | TGTGCCAGCAGTCAGCGAGTTGGCAATCAGCCCCAGCATTTT
- | TRBD1 | TRBJ1-1 | TRBV25-1 | CASSEHRGWGMNTEAFF | TGTGCCAGCAGTGAACACAGGGGTTGGGGGATGAACACTGAAGCTTTCTTT
- | - | TRBJ1-5 | TRBV18 | CASSPRPGNQPQHF | TGTGCCAGCTCACCGCGACCGGGCAATCAGCCCCAGCATTTT
- | TRBD2 | TRBJ2-3 | TRBV5-6 | CASSLVSGGAHTQYF | TGTGCCAGCAGCTTGGTTAGCGGGGGGGCCCATACGCAGTATTTT
- | - | TRBJ1-2 | TRBV2 | CASSDFGADGYTF | TGTGCCAGCAGTGATTTTGGGGCTGATGGCTACACCTTC
- | TRBD1 | TRBJ2-1 | TRBV29-1 | CSVGDRMIHEQFF | TGCAGCGTAGGGGACAGGATGATTCATGAGCAGTTCTTC
- | - | TRBJ1-1 | TRBV23-1 | CASSPGRDTEAFF | TGCGCCAGCAGTCCAGGAAGGGACACTGAAGCTTTCTTT
- | TRBD2 | TRBJ2-1 | TRBV7-2 | CASNQLGGTNNEQFF | TGTGCCAGCAACCAACTCGGAGGGACTAACAATGAGCAGTTCTTC
- | - | TRBJ1-2 | TRBV20-1 | CSAIQDTNYGYTF | TGCAGCGCGATTCAGGACACTAACTATGGCTACACCTTC
once | TRBD2 | TRBJ2-7 | TRBV5-1 | CASSLIAGPYEQYF | TGCGCCAGCAGCTTAATAGCGGGGCCCTACGAGCAGTACTTC
- | - | TRBJ1-1 | TRBV15 | CATSRGGLGTEAFF | TGTGCCACCAGCAGAGGAGGGTTGGGCACTGAAGCTTTCTTT
- | - | TRBJ2-7 | TRBV7-2 | CASSFNLYEQYF | TGTGCCAGCAGCTTTAACCTTTACGAGCAGTACTTC
- | - | TRBJ1-4 | TRBV18 | CASSSGADEKLFF | TGTGCCAGCTCAAGCGGGGCCGATGAAAAACTGTTTTTT
- | TRBD1 | TRBJ2-1 | TRBV11-1 | CASSEPRDSSRYNEQFF | TGTGCCAGCAGCGAGCCTAGGGACAGTTCTCGCTACAATGAGCAGTTCTTC
- | - | TRBJ1-3 | TRBV4-2 | CASSEGTPQGNTIYF | TGTGCCAGCAGCGAAGGGACACCCCAAGGAAACACCATATATTTT
- | - | TRBJ1-4 | TRBV7-2 | CASSLFRGGEKLFF | TGTGCCAGCAGCTTATTCAGGGGTGGTGAAAAACTGTTTTTT
- | - | TRBJ1-1 | TRBV29-1 | CSVGSGQTNTEAFF | TGCAGCGTAGGATCGGGACAAACGAACACTGAAGCTTTCTTT
- | - | TRBJ2-7 | TRBV20-1 | CSATSGGPLYEQYF | TGCAGTGCTACCTCGGGGGGCCCTTTGTACGAGCAGTACTTC
- | - | TRBJ2-7 | TRBV20-1 | CSARTPRVHEQYF | TGCAGTGCTCGGACGCCCAGGGTCCACGAGCAGTACTTC
- | TRBD1 | TRBJ1-1 | TRBV25-1 | CASSEEGARDTEAFF | TGTGCCAGCAGTGAGGAGGGGGCGAGGGACACTGAAGCTTTCTTT
- | TRBD2 | TRBJ2-1 | TRBV9 | CASSVATTSDQFF | TGTGCCAGCAGCGTAGCTACGACTAGCGATCAGTTCTTC
few | - | TRBJ2-3 | TRBV9 | CASSVGGTYTDTQYF | TGTGCCAGCAGCGTTGGGGGGACTTACACAGATACGCAGTATTTT
- | TRBD2 | TRBJ2-1 | TRBV2 | CASSLGTSGGHEQFF | TGTGCCAGCAGCCTAGGGACTAGCGGGGGGCATGAGCAGTTCTTC
- | - | TRBJ1-5 | TRBV4-1 | CASSQVGSGSNQPQHF | TGCGCCAGCAGCCAAGTGGGGTCAGGGTCCAACCAGCCCCAGCATTTT
- | - | TRBJ1-6 | TRBV4-1 | CASSQVLTGGNSPLHF | TGCGCCAGCAGCCAAGTTTTGACGGGGGGAAATTCACCCCTCCACTTT
- | - | TRBJ1-1 | TRBV3-1 | CASRNYRDTEAFF | TGTGCCAGCAGAAACTACCGGGACACTGAAGCTTTCTTT
- | - | TRBJ2-7 | TRBV6-5 | CASSYVGSEQYF | TGTGCCAGCAGTTACGTCGGGAGCGAGCAGTACTTC
- | TRBD2 | TRBJ2-3 | TRBV3-1 | CASSQETSGGAFTDTQYF | TGTGCCAGCAGCCAAGAGACTAGCGGGGGAGCTTTCACAGATACGCAGTATTTT
- | - | TRBJ2-7 | TRBV3-1 | CASSQDGRQYYEQYF | TGTGCCAGCAGCCAAGATGGTAGACAGTACTACGAGCAGTACTTC
- | - | TRBJ1-6 | TRBV6-5 | CASSYFGPSQGSPLHF | TGTGCCAGCAGTTACTTCGGGCCTTCTCAGGGTTCACCCCTCCACTTT
- | - | TRBJ2-2 | TRBV6-5 | CASSYFSGRELFF | TGTGCCAGCAGTTACTTCTCAGGGAGGGAGCTGTTTTTT
- | - | TRBJ1-1 | TRBV5-1 | CASSPGGWQNTEAFF | TGCGCCAGCAGCCCTGGTGGGTGGCAGAACACTGAAGCTTTCTTT
- | TRBD1 | TRBJ2-3 | TRBV7-2 | CASSLMPQGATDTQYF | TGTGCCAGCAGCTTAATGCCCCAGGGGGCCACAGATACGCAGTATTTT
- | TRBD1 | TRBJ2-5 | TRBV13 | CASSHRQGGETQYF | TGTGCCAGCAGCCACAGACAGGGTGGAGAGACCCAGTACTTC
- | - | TRBJ2-4 | TRBV2 | CASSGNPRDLAKNIQYF | TGTGCCAGCAGTGGGAATCCTAGGGACCTAGCCAAAAACATTCAGTACTTC
- | - | TRBJ2-2 | TRBV9 | CASSAPYLAPNTGELFF | TGTGCCAGCAGCGCCCCTTACCTTGCCCCGAACACCGGGGAGCTGTTTTTT
- | - | TRBJ1-1 | TRBV9 | CASSVGGGKTEAFF | TGTGCCAGCAGCGTAGGGGGAGGTAAAACTGAAGCTTTCTTT
- | - | TRBJ1-2 | TRBV6-5 | CASSFSGGHYGYTF | TGTGCCAGCAGTTTCTCAGGAGGCCACTATGGCTACACCTTC
- | TRBD2 | TRBJ2-7 | TRBV11-2 | CASTKAGGTYEQYF | TGTGCCAGCACTAAAGCGGGGGGTACCTACGAGCAGTACTTC